The 4 T cell receptor beta chains reported below all come from one sample, sequenced in a study of T cells in Graves' hyperthyroidism and ophthalmopathy. TCR beta CDR3 sequences were amplified from RNA transcripts. TCR CDR3 underwent first-round RT-PCR with the HTBI primer set. TCRdb re-called the multiplex PCR reads through MiXCR, storing one row per CDR3 protein. The profile covers about 600,000 distinct CDR3 sequences, with 16% appearing a single time and roughly 3.3% taken by the ten largest. The specimen sequenced was blood. Receptors were obtained from a woman between 35 and 50 years old with Graves' ophthalmopathy.

About this clonotype: At one end the junction does not follow the germline gene, possibly because of a read error. The chain recombines TRBV6-1 with TRBJ1-2; tentatively, D is TRBD1 (5 bases). CDR1 is MNHNS and CDR2 is SASEGT in the germline V gene. There are 12 residues in the CDR3. The CDR3: CVTGGVNYGYTF. The CDR3 DNA reads TGCGTCACTGGAGGGGTTAACTATGGCTACACCTTC.

This clonotype was detected a few times. The gene calls are TRBV10-1 and TRBJ2-3, with 7 bases lining up with TRBD1. This CDR3 has 15 residues. Trimming removed 0 bases from V and 2 bases from J; junction bases left unmatched: 2. CDR1 WNHNN and CDR2 SYGVQD come from the germline V gene (reference sequence). The CDR3 bases are TGCGCCAGCAGTGAGTCGACAGGGTTCACAGATACGCAGTATTTT. Encoded protein: CASSESTGFTDTQYF.

This clonotype came up a few times. The chain links TRBV5-1 to TRBJ2-5; the D is unclear. CDR3 length: 16 amino acids. Trimming took off 0 bases at V and 2 bases at J, with 14 bases between the two ends. Germline values: CDR1 SGHRS, CDR2 YFSETQ. The CDR3 loop reads CASSLGPSEGQETQYF. CDR3 nucleotide sequence: TGCGCCAGCAGCTTGGGTCCCAGTGAAGGGCAAGAGACCCAGTACTTC. Drawing the rest from reference TRBV5-1 and TRBJ2-5, the complete variable domain is KAGVTQTPRYLIKTRGQQVTLSCSPISGHRSVSWYQQTPGQGLQFLFEYFSETQRNKGNFPGRFSGRQFSNSRSEMNVSTLELGDSALYLCASSLGPSEGQETQYFGPGTRLLVL.

This clonotype was observed at least ten times. The V and J genes are TRBV6-1 and TRBJ2-5, with 9 bases matching TRBD1. The germline gives CDR1 MNHNS, CDR2 SASEGT. This CDR3 contains 14 residues. The ends lost 5 bases at V and 4 bases at J; junction bases unmatched: 5. CDR3 residues: CASSRDRGAETQYF. For the CDR3, the DNA is TGTGCCAGCAGTCGAGACAGGGGGGCAGAGACCCAGTACTTC.